The 8 T cell receptor beta chains listed next were all sequenced from one sample in a study of cytomegalovirus exposure and HLA in healthy donors. 13 Jbeta primers and 60 Vbeta primers were used for the PCR. Generated by immunoSEQ multiplex PCR, the TCRdb table keeps only in-frame clones and is missing some. The table for this sample gives roughly 60,000 clones. The sequenced sample was PBMCs. The receptors come from a woman between 18 and 29 years old in good health and CMV-seronegative.

The chain has TRBV5-1 and TRBJ2-2; TRBD2 is a possible D gene (6 bases). Germline V CDR1 and CDR2: SGHRS, YFSETQ. The length of the CDR3 is 13 residues. With 3 bases removed from V and 6 bases from J, the gap between germline ends came to 9 bases. The CDR3 DNA sequence: TGCGCCAGCAGCTCGGGAGACCCCGGGGAGCTGTTTTTT. Translation gives CASSSGDPGELFF.

The chain has TRBV5-1 and TRBJ1-2; unclear D gene. The germline CDR1 and CDR2 sequences are SGHRS and YFSETQ. V lost 0 bases and J 6 bases, leaving 9 bases between the germline ends. The CDR3 has 13 residues. CDR3 region: CASSLAVADGYTF. As DNA, the CDR3 is TGCGCCAGCAGCTTGGCCGTGGCAGATGGCTACACCTTC.

J is TRBJ2-1 and V is TRBV9; TRBD1 agrees at 9 bases. The germline V gene has CDR1 SGDLS and CDR2 YYNGEE. Trimming cost V 4 bases and J 5 bases; bases outside gene matches: 13. The CDR3 loop spans 17 amino acids. The CDR3 DNA follows: TGTGCCAGCAGCCCCCACTTCGGGACAGGGTACGACAATGAGCAGTTCTTC. Translating it yields CASSPHFGTGYDNEQFF.

The V gene is TRBV5-1, the J gene TRBJ2-6; D not resolved. CDR1 and CDR2 from the germline V gene are SGHRS and YFSETQ. CDR3 length: 13 residues. Trimming pared 4 bases from V and 0 bases from J, leaving 2 bases between. The CDR3 DNA sequence: TGCGCCAGCAGCCACTCTGGGGCCAACGTCCTGACTTTC. Translation gives CASSHSGANVLTF.

This chain uses TRBV5-1 with TRBJ2-1, with D tentatively TRBD1 (6 bases). The CDR3 consists of 14 residues. V shed 1 base and J shed 5 bases, with 10 bases lying between them. In germline, CDR1 is SGHRS, CDR2 YFSETQ. CDR3: CASSLWDTDNEQFF. CDR3 in DNA: TGCGCCAGCAGCTTGTGGGACACGGACAATGAGCAGTTCTTC.

J is TRBJ2-3 and V is TRBV5-1; 9 positions agree with TRBD2. V lost 4 bases, J lost 3 bases, and 3 bases stayed unmatched. The CDR3 consists of 14 residues. Germline V CDR1 and CDR2: SGHRS, YFSETQ. This CDR3 is CASSVAGETDTQYF. The CDR3 DNA sequence: TGCGCCAGCAGCGTAGCGGGAGAAACAGATACGCAGTATTTT.

This sequence joins TRBV5-6 and TRBJ2-3; D possibly corresponds to TRBD1 (6 bases). CDR1 and CDR2 from the germline V gene are SGHDT and YYEEEE. The V gene lost 3 bases and the J gene lost 3 bases, with 23 bases spanning the gap. The length of the CDR3 is 18 residues. The CDR3 is CASSWVGVGQGLTDTQYF. CDR3 bases: TGTGCCAGCAGCTGGGTTGGGGTGGGGCAGGGGCTTACAGATACGCAGTATTTT.

This sequence joins TRBV5-4 and TRBJ2-7; the D gene is possibly TRBD2 (8 bases). The V and J ends lost 3 bases and 3 bases respectively, with 13 bases between them. The CDR3 spans 14 residues. Germline CDR1 is SGHNT and CDR2 is YYREEE (reference sequence). The CDR3 bases are TGTGCCAGCAGCTCGGGAGGGGGCGACTACGAGCAGTACTTC. Amino acids: CASSSGGGDYEQYF.